One T cell receptor beta chain is described in this entry. Its antigen remains unknown. Original methodology: For the immunoSEQ data, sequences were junction-only without quality scores, so filtering differed. TCRdb's table, derived via immunoSEQ multiplex PCR, lists solely in-frame clones and lacks some. V, J and clone size are taken as reported in that table, and D and trimming were inferred from the DNA itself. Of approximately 1.9 million clones in the sample, over 85% were seen once. CD45RO-negative, CCR7-positively selected cells formed the naive CD8 fraction, excluding terminally differentiated effector memory CD45RA+ cells. V shed 4 bases and J shed 7 bases, with 20 bases lying between them. The germline CDR1 and CDR2 sequences are MGHRA and YSYEKL. The length of the CDR3 is 16 residues. The data belong to a study of shared clonotypes between healthy human individuals. Study findings and constraints: Blood was the only sampled material, and tissue repertoires likely differ.

The V call is TRBV4-1, the J call TRBJ1-5; TRBD1 might be the D (5 bases). Sample: naive CD8+ T cells from PBMCs. This clonotype originated in a man between 18 and 29 years old in good health. Some clones in this sample may be carry-over from other donors' samples. The CDR3 spells CASSPPSGGVDQPQHF. As DNA, the CDR3 is TGCGCCAGCAGCCCACCCTCGGGAGGGGTTGACCAGCCCCAGCATTTT.